The rows below give T cell receptor beta chains drawn from one sample of a study of vaccination and CD4 T cells after COVID-19. These TCRs are of unknown antigen specificity. One entry per CDR3 protein, called by TCRdb with MiXCR from the PCR reads. This sample yields approximately 15,000 distinct CDR3 sequences, of which about 57% are seen a single time; approximately 10% belongs to the top ten. Sequences were obtained from CD4+ T cells from blood, cultured in vitro. These receptors originate from a human donor who had recovered from COVID-19. Both conserved end residues are part of each CDR3. The D gene is left open where the match is weak. For some rows the clone size is stated as once, few or many, or as a class when expanded; others skip it.

v_call,d_call,j_call,clone_size,cdr3_nt,cdr3_aa
TRBV20-1,TRBD1,TRBJ2-5,once,TGCAGTGCTGGAATTCCCGGGACAGGGAAAGAGACCCAGTACTTC,CSAGIPGTGKETQYF
TRBV7-2,TRBD2,TRBJ2-7,-,TGTGCCAGCAGCTTAGTTGCTCTAGCGGGGAGCGAGCAGTACTTC,CASSLVALAGSEQYF
TRBV6-1,TRBD2,TRBJ2-7,-,TGTGCCAGCAGTGAAGAGACTAGCGGGAGTTACGAGCAGTACTTC,CASSEETSGSYEQYF
TRBV11-3,-,TRBJ1-2,-,TGTGCCAGCAGCTCGGTAGGGGCAGGGGCGCGAGATGGCTACACCTTC,CASSSVGAGARDGYTF
TRBV18,-,TRBJ2-3,-,TGTGCCACCTTACTGACAGTTGACTCCCCAGATACGCAGTATTTT,CATLLTVDSPDTQYF
TRBV28,-,TRBJ1-1,-,TGTGCCAGCAGTTTGGGTGGGGTGGGGAACACTGAAGCTTTCTTT,CASSLGGVGNTEAFF
TRBV12-5,TRBD1,TRBJ1-1,-,TGTGCTAGTGATATTGACAGGGCCCTAGGGGCTTTCTTT,CASDIDRALGAFF
TRBV7-3,TRBD2,TRBJ2-3,few,TGTGCCAGCAGCTTAACAGGCCCTAGCGGGGGGAGCACAGATACGCAGTATTTT,CASSLTGPSGGSTDTQYF
TRBV6-1,-,TRBJ1-3,large,TGTGCCAGCCCGGAGCAACCCTCTGGAAACACCATATATTTT,CASPEQPSGNTIYF
TRBV19,TRBD1,TRBJ2-5,-,TGTGCCAGTAGTATTTTGCTACCGGGACAGGGGGCACCGGGTTTAGAGACCCAGTACTTC,CASSILLPGQGAPGLETQYF
TRBV5-3,-,TRBJ2-7,-,TGTGCCAGCAGCCCCATTTGGACAACTCCCTACGGCGAGCAGTACTTC,CASSPIWTTPYGEQYF
TRBV19,-,TRBJ2-3,-,TGTGCCAGTACAGACGGGGGCAACACAGATACGCAGTATTTT,CASTDGGNTDTQYF
TRBV30,TRBD1,TRBJ1-6,few,TGTGCCTGGACGGGACAGATAAATTCACCCCTCCACTTT,CAWTGQINSPLHF
TRBV2,TRBD1,TRBJ1-6,few,TGTGCCAGCAGCCCCGGACAGGGTGGATCACCCCTCCACTTT,CASSPGQGGSPLHF
TRBV6-4,-,TRBJ1-5,few,TGTGCCAGCAGTGACGAGCCCTTGGATCAGCCCCAGCATTTT,CASSDEPLDQPQHF
TRBV19,TRBD1,TRBJ1-2,-,TGTGCCAGTAGGCGGGGGACAGCGCATTCAGCCCGGTATGGCTACACCTTC,CASRRGTAHSARYGYTF
TRBV6-1,TRBD1,TRBJ2-5,-,TGTGCCAGCAGCAAGAACCGACAGGGGGCGAGGGGTGAGACCCAGTACTTC,CASSKNRQGARGETQYF
TRBV20-1,-,TRBJ1-5,-,TGCAGTGCTAGGGATTATAGCAATCAGCCCCAGCATTTT,CSARDYSNQPQHF
TRBV20-1,-,TRBJ2-3,-,TGCAGTGCTAGTAGGGACCGCGGCACAGATACGCAGTATTTT,CSASRDRGTDTQYF
TRBV27,TRBD1,TRBJ1-6,-,TGTGCCAGCAGTTTATCTGGTAGGGGCAGGGGGATCCCCTATAATTCACCCCTCCACTTT,CASSLSGRGRGIPYNSPLHF
TRBV20-1,TRBD2,TRBJ2-7,-,TGCAGTGCTCCTTCTAGCGGATCCTACGAGCAGTACTTC,CSAPSSGSYEQYF
TRBV2,-,TRBJ1-6,-,TGTGCCAGCAGCCAAAATTCACCCCTCCACTTT,CASSQNSPLHF
TRBV7-9,-,TRBJ2-2,-,TGTGCCAGCAGCCCTGGGGACGGCGAAACCGGGGAGCTGTTTTTT,CASSPGDGETGELFF
TRBV28,TRBD1,TRBJ1-2,-,TGTGCCAGCAGAACCGGGACAGGGCTATTTGGCTACACCTTC,CASRTGTGLFGYTF
TRBV10-3,TRBD1,TRBJ2-7,few,TGTGCCATCAGCTCGGGACAGGGCTACGAGCAGTACTTC,CAISSGQGYEQYF
TRBV19,-,TRBJ2-1,-,TGTGCCAGTAGTATATCTGGCGGAAAAAGCAATGAGCAGTTCTTC,CASSISGGKSNEQFF
TRBV15,-,TRBJ2-7,-,TGTGCCACCAGCAGAGACTTGAGGGTATTTGGTGCGAATACCTACGAGCAGTACTTC,CATSRDLRVFGANTYEQYF
TRBV27,-,TRBJ2-3,-,TGTGCCAGCAGTCCTGGAAGGGGGGCGTCAGATACGCAGTATTTT,CASSPGRGASDTQYF
TRBV11-3,-,TRBJ2-3,-,TGTGCCAGCAGCTCGTCGACAGATACGCAGTATTTT,CASSSSTDTQYF
TRBV6-5,-,TRBJ2-7,few,TGTGCCAGCAGCTACGAAACCTACGAGCAGTACTTC,CASSYETYEQYF
TRBV20-1,TRBD1,TRBJ1-3,-,TGCAGTGCTTCGGACAGGGGTGGAAACACCATATATTTT,CSASDRGGNTIYF
TRBV6-1,-,TRBJ1-2,-,TGTGCCAGCAGTGTCGCCCAGAACTATGGCTACACCTTC,CASSVAQNYGYTF
TRBV10-1,-,TRBJ2-5,medium-sized,TGCGCCAGCAGTGCCTGGAAAGGCCGGACGGAGACCCAGTACTTC,CASSAWKGRTETQYF
TRBV7-4,-,TRBJ2-7,few,TGTGCCAGCAGCGTAGGGGGACAACCCTACGAGCAGTACTTC,CASSVGGQPYEQYF
TRBV27,-,TRBJ2-2,-,TGTGCCAGCAGTTTATCGGGGGCCCGTGCGAACACCGGGGAGCTGTTTTTT,CASSLSGARANTGELFF
TRBV29-1,TRBD1,TRBJ2-7,-,TGCAGCGTATCCGGGACAGGACTCTACGAGCAGTACTTC,CSVSGTGLYEQYF
TRBV6-1,TRBD1,TRBJ1-1,few,TGTGCCAGCAGTAAACAGGGGCGGGACACTGAAGCTTTCTTT,CASSKQGRDTEAFF
TRBV6-2/TRBV6-3,TRBD1,TRBJ1-2,-,TGTGCCAGCAGTAACCGACAGGGAGGCTATGGCTACACCTTC,CASSNRQGGYGYTF
TRBV28,-,TRBJ2-7,-,TGTGCCAGCGGAGGTTACGAGCAGTACTTC,CASGGYEQYF
TRBV11-2,-,TRBJ1-2,-,TGTGCCAGCAGCCAACGGGGGGCGGGGACCCTCTATGGCTACACCTTC,CASSQRGAGTLYGYTF